This TCR beta chain was observed in a study of blood T cell repertoires in COVID-19. Study context: PBMCs, B-cell-depleted T cells, or T cells were the source of the cDNA or gDNA that made up the material.

Sequenced by immunoSEQ multiplex PCR; TCRdb stores in-frame clones only, minus some. In the table there are 150,000 or so clones, around 80% of which are singletons. V gave up 6 bases and J gave up 3 bases; unmatched junction bases: 4. The CDR3 is 13 amino acids. CDR1 and CDR2 (germline): SGHVS, FQNEAQ. The source of this sequence is a human donor with acute or convalescent COVID-19. The donor label of this sample is uncertain. Material: peripheral blood. The chain couples TRBV7-8 to TRBJ2-5; 7 positions match TRBD1. As DNA, the CDR3 is TGTGCCAGCAGACGAGGGACAGAAGAGACCCAGTACTTC. It is translated as CASRRGTEETQYF.